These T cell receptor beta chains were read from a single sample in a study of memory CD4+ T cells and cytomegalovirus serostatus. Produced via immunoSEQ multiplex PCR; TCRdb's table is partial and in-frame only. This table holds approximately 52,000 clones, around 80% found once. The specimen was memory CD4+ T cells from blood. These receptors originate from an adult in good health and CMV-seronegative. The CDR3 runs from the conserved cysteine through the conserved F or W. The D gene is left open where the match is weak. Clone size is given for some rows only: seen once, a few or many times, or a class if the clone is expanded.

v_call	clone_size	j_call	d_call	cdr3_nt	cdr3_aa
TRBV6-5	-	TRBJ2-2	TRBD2	TGTGCCAGCAGTTACGGCGGGGGGACGGCCGGGGAGCTGTTTTTT	CASSYGGGTAGELFF
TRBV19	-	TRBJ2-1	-	TGTGCCAGTAGTAGGGGACTTCCAGGGAGGAACTATTACAATGAGCAGTTCTTC	CASSRGLPGRNYYNEQFF
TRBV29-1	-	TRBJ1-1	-	TGCAGCGTTGAGGAGGTTATGAACACTGAAGCTTTCTTT	CSVEEVMNTEAFF
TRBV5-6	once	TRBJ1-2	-	TGTGCCAGCAGCAGCCTCTATGGCTACACCTTC	CASSSLYGYTF
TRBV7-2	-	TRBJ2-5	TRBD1	TGTGCCAGCAGCCCTTTTGGGACAGGAAGACAAGAGACCCAGTACTTC	CASSPFGTGRQETQYF
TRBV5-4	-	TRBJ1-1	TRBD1	TGTGCCAGCAGCCCCAACAGGGGCGGGTACACTGAAGCTTTCTTT	CASSPNRGGYTEAFF
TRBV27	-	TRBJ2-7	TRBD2	TGTGCCAGCAGCCCGACGCGGGGGGGCCGGTACGAGCAGTACTTC	CASSPTRGGRYEQYF
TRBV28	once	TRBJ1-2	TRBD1	TGTGCCAGCAGGTACACAGGGGGCCATGGCTACACCTTC	CASRYTGGHGYTF
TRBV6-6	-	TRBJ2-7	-	TGTGCCAGCAGACCCGGGACGGGGACCTACGAGCAGTACTTC	CASRPGTGTYEQYF
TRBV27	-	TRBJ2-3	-	TGTGCCAGCAGTTTTCTATCCGGGCGGACCAAAAGCACAGATACGCAGTATTTT	CASSFLSGRTKSTDTQYF
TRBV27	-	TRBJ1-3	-	TGTGCTAGCAGTTTATCGGGGTTGGGTGGAAACACCATATATTTT	CASSLSGLGGNTIYF
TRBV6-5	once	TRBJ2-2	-	TGTGCCAGTCAGGGGGGTCTTACGAACACCGGGGAGCTGTTTTTT	CASQGGLTNTGELFF
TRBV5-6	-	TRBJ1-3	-	TGTGCCAGCAGCTCCTCGCCGGGAAACACCATATATTTT	CASSSSPGNTIYF
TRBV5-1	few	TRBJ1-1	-	TGCGCCAGCAGCTTAATACAGGGAGGTGAAGCTTTCTTT	CASSLIQGGEAFF
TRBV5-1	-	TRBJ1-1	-	TGCGCCAGCAGCTTGGATCCAGGGACGAACACTGAAGCTTTCTTT	CASSLDPGTNTEAFF
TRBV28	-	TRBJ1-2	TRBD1	TGTGCCAGCAGGGGGACAGCCGGGTACACCTTC	CASRGTAGYTF
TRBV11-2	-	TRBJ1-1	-	TGTGCCAGCAGCTTAGACTCGGGGATTACTGAAGCTTTCTTT	CASSLDSGITEAFF
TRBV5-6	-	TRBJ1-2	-	TGTGCCAGCAGCTTGGAGGGAAATAACTATGGCTACACCTTC	CASSLEGNNYGYTF
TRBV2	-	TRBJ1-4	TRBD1	TGTGCCAGCAGGCTCGACAGGGCTGTAGGTGAAAAACTGTTTTTT	CASRLDRAVGEKLFF
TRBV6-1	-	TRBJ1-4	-	TGTGCCAGCAGTGGGTTTGAGAACGAAAAACTGTTTTTT	CASSGFENEKLFF
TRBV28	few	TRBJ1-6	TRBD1	TGTGCCAGCAGTGAGTCTTGGGACAGAGATTCACCCCTCCACTTT	CASSESWDRDSPLHF
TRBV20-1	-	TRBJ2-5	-	TGCAGTGTGGGGGGCCAAGAGACCCAGTACTTC	CSVGGQETQYF
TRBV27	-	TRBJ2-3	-	TGTGCCAGCAGTTTATTATTCTCACTCTCAAGGCCCGCGGATACGCAGTATTTT	CASSLLFSLSRPADTQYF
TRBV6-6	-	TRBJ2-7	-	TGTGCCAGCAGTAAATCGCGCCAAGGGGTTCGAGAGCAGTACTTC	CASSKSRQGVREQYF
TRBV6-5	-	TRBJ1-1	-	TGTGCCAGCAGTGTGCCCAGCTTGAACACTGAAGCTTTCTTT	CASSVPSLNTEAFF
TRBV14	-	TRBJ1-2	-	TGTGCCAGCAGCCGGGTTAGCCGAATGGGCTACACCTTC	CASSRVSRMGYTF
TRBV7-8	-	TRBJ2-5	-	TGTGCCAGCAGCTTAGTCACCTCCCCGGAGACCCAGTACTTC	CASSLVTSPETQYF
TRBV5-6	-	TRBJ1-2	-	TGTGCCAGCAGCGACCGTTGGGCAAGCGGTGGCTACACCTTC	CASSDRWASGGYTF
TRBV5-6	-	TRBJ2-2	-	TGTGCCAGCAGCCCAATTAACGGGGCAGTGGACACCGGGGAGCTGTTTTTT	CASSPINGAVDTGELFF
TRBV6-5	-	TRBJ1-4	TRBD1	TGTGCCAGCAGCATTAACAGGGGGCTTGAAAAACTGTTTTTT	CASSINRGLEKLFF
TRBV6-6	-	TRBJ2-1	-	TGTGCCAGCAGTTCCGCAAGCTACAATGAGCAGTTCTTC	CASSSASYNEQFF
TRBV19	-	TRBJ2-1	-	TGTGCCAGTAGTATTAATGAGGGTAATGAGCAGTTCTTC	CASSINEGNEQFF
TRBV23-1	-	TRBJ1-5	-	TGCGCCAGCACCCTCATCGCAGGATTACTGACCCAGCATTTT	CASTLIAGLLTQHF
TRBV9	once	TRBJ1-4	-	TGTGCCAGCAGCGTAGGCTTACCCACAACTAATGAAAAACTGTTTTTT	CASSVGLPTTNEKLFF
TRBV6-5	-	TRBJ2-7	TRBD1	TGTGCCAGCACCCGGGGACAGGGCAGCTACGAGCAGTACTTC	CASTRGQGSYEQYF
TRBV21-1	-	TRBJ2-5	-	TGTGCCAGCAGCAACGGTGGGAGAGGGGGAGAGACCCAGTACTTC	CASSNGGRGGETQYF
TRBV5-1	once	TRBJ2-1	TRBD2	TGCGCCAGCAGCGGGACCGGGACTAGCTATGAGCAGTTCTTC	CASSGTGTSYEQFF
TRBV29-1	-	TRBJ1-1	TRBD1	TGCAGCGTTCTACAGGGGGCTAGAGCTTTCTTT	CSVLQGARAFF
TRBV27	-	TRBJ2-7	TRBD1	TGTGCCAGCAGTCAGAGACAGGGGACCTACGGGCAGTACTTC	CASSQRQGTYGQYF
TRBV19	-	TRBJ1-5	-	TGTGCCAGTACATGGGGTTATAGCAATCAGCCCCAGCATTTT	CASTWGYSNQPQHF
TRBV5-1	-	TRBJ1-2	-	TGCGCCAGCAGCCCGAAAAGGGGCGGCTATGGCTACACCTTC	CASSPKRGGYGYTF
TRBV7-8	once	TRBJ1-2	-	TGTGCCAGCAGCTTGGGGGAGGGAGGTGGCTACACCTTC	CASSLGEGGGYTF
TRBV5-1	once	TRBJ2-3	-	TGCGCCAGCAGCTTGGATGGGCGGGGCGGCACAGATACGCAGTATTTT	CASSLDGRGGTDTQYF
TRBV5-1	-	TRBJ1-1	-	TGCGCCAGCACCCCGGGGGGGATGAACACTGAAGCTTTCTTT	CASTPGGMNTEAFF
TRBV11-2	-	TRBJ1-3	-	TGTGCCAGCAGCTTGAACACCATATATTTT	CASSLNTIYF
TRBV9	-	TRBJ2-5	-	TGTGCCAGCAGCGTAGGTGCCAGGGGGGATGGGACCCAGTACTTC	CASSVGARGDGTQYF
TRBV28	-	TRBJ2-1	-	TGTGCCAGCAGTTTAACAGGGATTAAGGTTGATGAGCAGTTCTTC	CASSLTGIKVDEQFF
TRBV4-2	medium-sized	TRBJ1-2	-	TGTGCCAGCAGCCAAGACGCGGCCAGTGTCTATGGCTACACCTTC	CASSQDAASVYGYTF
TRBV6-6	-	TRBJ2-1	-	TGTGCCAGCAGTTACTCTTTCCAGGGGCGCAATGAGCAGTTCTTC	CASSYSFQGRNEQFF
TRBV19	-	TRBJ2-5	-	TGTGCCAGTAGTGTTTCCCTAGGAGAGACCCAGTACTTC	CASSVSLGETQYF
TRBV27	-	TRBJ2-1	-	TGTGCCAGCAGTTTAGAGTCTGGACACCGAAGGAACAATGAGCAGTTCTTC	CASSLESGHRRNNEQFF
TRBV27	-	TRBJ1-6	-	TGTGCCAGCAGTTTATCGCAGGGGCGCGCACCCCTCCACTTT	CASSLSQGRAPLHF